The 28 T cell receptor beta chains in this list originate from one sample, sequenced in a study of PD-1 blockade in mismatch repair-deficient tumors. Repertoires were generated with immunoSEQ multiplex PCR, while TCRdb's copy carries only in-frame clones and drops some. The data show around 100,000 clones, approximately 80% seen once. The input for sequencing was peripheral blood, taken 60 to 65 weeks after starting pembrolizumab. These receptors came from an adult with mismatch repair-deficient cancer.

The V and J genes are TRBV2 and TRBJ2-7; D may be TRBD2 (5 bases). Trimming left V 3 bases short and J 6 bases short, with 12 bases between. This CDR3 has 13 residues. Germline loops: CDR1 SNHLY, CDR2 FYNNEI. In DNA form, the CDR3 reads TGTGCCAGCAGTGAGGTCCGCGGAGGCGAGCAGTACTTC. Its protein is CASSEVRGGEQYF.

The chain employs TRBV11-3 and TRBJ2-5; either TRBD1 or TRBD2 may fit D (7 bases each). CDR3 length equals 16 residues. Germline V gives CDR1 SGHNT, CDR2 YENEEA. The V and J ends lost 5 bases and 3 bases respectively, with 19 bases between them. CDR3 DNA sequence: TGTGCCAGCAGCGAAGCGGGACAGAGGCTTGAAGAGACCCAGTACTTC. This translates into CASSEAGQRLEETQYF.

This chain links TRBV25-1 with TRBJ2-1; D ambiguous. There are 14 residues in the CDR3. Trimming pared 1 base from V and 10 bases from J, leaving 14 bases between. Germline-derived CDR1 and CDR2 are MGHDK and SYGVNS. The CDR3 nucleotides are TGTGCCAGCAGTGAATCAGCCGGACCCTCAGAGCAGTTCTTC. Protein sequence: CASSESAGPSEQFF.

The chain couples TRBV25-1 to TRBJ2-3; 8 bases align to TRBD1. The V gene's germline CDR1 is MGHDK and CDR2 SYGVNS. CDR3 length equals 16 residues. Trimming cost V 4 bases and J 1 base; bases outside gene matches: 7. As DNA, the CDR3 is TGTGCCAGCAGTGCAAGCTTGGGACAGGGCACAGATACGCAGTATTTT. Residues: CASSASLGQGTDTQYF.

J is TRBJ1-1 and V is TRBV18; possibly TRBD1 for D (5 bases). Germline V gene lookup returns CDR1 KGHSH and CDR2 LQKENI. The V gene lost 2 bases and the J gene lost 12 bases, with 16 bases spanning the gap. The CDR3 is 13 residues long. The CDR3 reads CASSPSGGTMTFF. In nucleotides, the CDR3 is TGTGCCAGCTCACCATCCGGGGGTACAATGACTTTCTTT.

This clone was counted between two and nine times. The V and J genes are TRBV5-5 and TRBJ2-7; 9 bases are shared with TRBD1. The CDR3 is 14 amino acids. J gave up 7 bases and V 1 base, and 6 bases lay outside the gene matches. Germline lookup yields CDR1 SGHKS and CDR2 YYEKEE (reference sequence). The CDR3 reads CASSLWDRAKEQYF. As DNA, the CDR3 is TGTGCCAGCAGCTTGTGGGACAGGGCGAAAGAGCAGTACTTC.

The chain links TRBV12-5 to TRBJ2-5; the match to TRBD2 covers 11 bases. J lost 5 bases, V lost 7 bases, and 3 bases had no gene match. Germline lookup yields CDR1 LGHNT and CDR2 FRNRAP. The CDR3 extends over 13 amino acids. The CDR3 bases are TGTGCTAGTGAACTAGCGGGAGTTGAGACCCAGTACTTC. Its protein product is CASELAGVETQYF.

The chain recombines TRBV30 with TRBJ2-7, with a tentative D call TRBD1 (5 bases). This CDR3 is 14 amino acids long. Germline assignment: CDR1 GTSNPN and CDR2 SVGIG (reference sequence). V lost 0 bases and J lost 5, with 14 bases in between. The DNA for the CDR3 is TGTGCCTGGAGTGTGGGCCAGGGTTGGAACGAGCAGTACTTC. It translates to CAWSVGQGWNEQYF.

The chain is built from TRBV7-2 and TRBJ2-7; 14 nucleotides agree with TRBD2. Trimming took 4 bases from V and 0 from J; bases not matched to a gene: 8. The CDR3 runs 18 residues. CDR1 SGHTA and CDR2 FQGNSA come from the germline V gene. The CDR3 DNA is TGTGCCAGCAGCTCGGGACTAGCGGGAGATGAGGTCTCCTACGAGCAGTACTTC. Amino acids: CASSSGLAGDEVSYEQYF.

The V and J genes are TRBV5-1 and TRBJ1-2, with D perhaps TRBD1 (5 bases). The CDR3 runs to 13 residues. Germline CDR1 SGHRS, CDR2 YFSETQ. Trimming took off 4 bases at V and 8 bases at J, with 15 bases between the two ends. The CDR3 reads CASSPGGGEGYTF. The CDR3 DNA reads TGCGCCAGCAGCCCGGGAGGAGGGGAGGGCTACACCTTC.

The chain joins TRBV10-1 to TRBJ2-2; D is uncertain. The CDR3 length is 14 residues. Trimming took off 3 bases at V and 5 bases at J, with 10 bases between the two ends. The germline CDR1 and CDR2 sequences are WNHNN and SYGVQD (reference sequence). The CDR3, as DNA: TGCGCCAGCAGTGATACCGGTTCGACCGGGGAGCTGTTTTTT. As protein: CASSDTGSTGELFF.

The CDR3 protein is CASQLGLGRNTEAFF. CDR3 sequence (DNA): TGCGCCAGCCAGCTCGGGCTGGGGAGGAACACTGAAGCTTTCTTT. The rearrangement joins TRBV5-1 to TRBJ1-1, with D unresolved. The germline CDR1 and CDR2 sequences are SGHRS and YFSETQ. The CDR3 loop spans 15 amino acids. Between the trimmed V and J ends, which lost 7 bases and 1 base, there was a span of 17 bases. The complete variable domain, with remaining parts taken from reference TRBV5-1 and TRBJ1-1, reads KAGVTQTPRYLIKTRGQQVTLSCSPISGHRSVSWYQQTPGQGLQFLFEYFSETQRNKGNFPGRFSGRQFSNSRSEMNVSTLELGDSALYLCASQLGLGRNTEAFFGQGTRLTVV.

The gene calls are TRBV28 and TRBJ1-3; unclear D gene. The CDR3 is made up of 16 amino acids. The germline V and J ends were trimmed by 3 bases and 0 bases, with 12 bases remaining between them. Germline CDR1 MDHEN, CDR2 SYDVKM. The CDR3 nucleotides are TGTGCCAGCAGTTTGCCTCGCGGGGTCTCTGGAAACACCATATATTTT. This codes for CASSLPRGVSGNTIYF.

The V and J genes are TRBV28 and TRBJ1-1, with 12 bases that match TRBD1. This CDR3 has 14 residues. Germline V gene sequence: CDR1 MDHEN, CDR2 SYDVKM. J gave up 5 bases and V 5 bases, and 3 bases lay outside the gene matches. CDR3 DNA: TGTGCCAGCAGTGTGGGACAGGGGGCGACTGAAGCTTTCTTT. Translating gives CASSVGQGATEAFF.

This clone was seen a few times. The chain couples TRBV6-1 to TRBJ2-7; D remains ambiguous. The germline V gene encodes CDR1 MNHNS and CDR2 SASEGT. V was cut by 1 base and J by 2 bases, with 9 bases left in between. The CDR3 consists of 14 residues. CDR3 coding DNA: TGTGCCAGCAGTGAAGTGCGTCACGCCTACGAGCAGTACTTC. Translation: CASSEVRHAYEQYF.

For the CDR3, the DNA is TGTGCCAGCTCACCTCTACAGGGAGGGTCCGGGGAGCTGTTTTTT. It specifies CASSPLQGGSGELFF. This sequence joins TRBV18 and TRBJ2-2; TRBD2 is a possible D gene (7 bases). V lost 3 bases and J lost 6, with 14 bases in between. Germline CDR1 is KGHSH and CDR2 is LQKENI. The CDR3 consists of 15 residues. Complete variable domain (other parts from reference TRBV18 and TRBJ2-2): NAGVMQNPRHLVRRRGQEARLRCSPMKGHSHVYWYRQLPEEGLKFMVYLQKENIIDESGMPKERFSAEFPKEGPSILRIQQVVRGDSAAYFCASSPLQGGSGELFFGEGSRLTVL.

The chain couples TRBV30 to TRBJ2-1, with D perhaps matching TRBD1 (5 bases). This CDR3 region has 14 residues. Per the germline V gene, CDR1 is GTSNPN and CDR2 is SVGIG (reference sequence). The V end lost 2 bases, the J end lost 0 bases, and 8 bases lay between the germline ends. In DNA form, the CDR3 reads TGTGCCTGGAGTCGACAGAGCTCCTACAATGAGCAGTTCTTC. Translation gives CAWSRQSSYNEQFF.

The chain employs TRBV9 and TRBJ2-1; 7 nucleotides agree with TRBD1. V was clipped by 2 bases and J by 3 bases; unmatched bases: 5. Germline V gene sequence: CDR1 SGDLS, CDR2 YYNGEE. This CDR3 has 15 amino acids. This chain's CDR3 is CASSVTGQLYNEQFF. The CDR3 DNA is TGTGCCAGCAGCGTCACGGGACAGCTCTACAATGAGCAGTTCTTC.

CDR3: CASRRLLGGNTGELFF. DNA of the CDR3: TGTGCCAGTAGAAGGCTTCTGGGAGGGAACACCGGGGAGCTGTTTTTT. The V call is TRBV19, the J call TRBJ2-2; tentative D call: TRBD2 (6 bases). The ends were cut back, 6 bases at V and 1 base at J, with 15 bases in the middle. Germline-derived CDR1 and CDR2 are LNHDA and SQIVND (reference sequence). The length of the CDR3 is 16 residues. Full variable domain (outside the CDR3, taken from reference TRBV19 and TRBJ2-2): DGGITQSPKYLFRKEGQNVTLSCEQNLNHDAMYWYRQDPGQGLRLIYYSQIVNDFQKGDIAEGYSVSREKKESFPLTVTSAQKNPTAFYLCASRRLLGGNTGELFFGEGSRLTVL.

The V and J genes are TRBV11-3 and TRBJ2-7, with TRBD2 matching over 7 bases. V trimming: 4 bases; J trimming: 7 bases; junction bases outside the gene matches: 4. The CDR3 is 12 amino acids. Germline CDR1 SGHNT, CDR2 YENEEA. The CDR3 DNA reads TGTGCCAGCAGCTCCGCTAGCGGAGAGCAGTACTTC. This codes for CASSSASGEQYF.

The chain employs TRBV6-5 and TRBJ1-3; D perhaps matches TRBD1 (6 bases). Trimming stripped 5 bases from V and 6 bases from J, with 8 bases between. The CDR3 covers 12 residues. The V gene's germline CDR1 is MNHEY and CDR2 SVGAGI. CDR3 sequence (DNA): TGTGCCAGCAGTGCAGGGGCAAACACCATATATTTT. It translates to CASSAGANTIYF.

The chain recombines TRBV18 with TRBJ2-5; TRBD2 might be the D (5 bases). The germline V gene has CDR1 KGHSH and CDR2 LQKENI. The CDR3 covers 14 residues. Trimming stripped 2 bases from V and 5 bases from J, with 12 bases between. CDR3 residues: CASSPSGATETQYF. CDR3 nucleotide sequence: TGTGCCAGCTCACCAAGCGGAGCGACGGAGACCCAGTACTTC. The variable domain in full, completed from reference TRBV18 and TRBJ2-5, reads NAGVMQNPRHLVRRRGQEARLRCSPMKGHSHVYWYRQLPEEGLKFMVYLQKENIIDESGMPKERFSAEFPKEGPSILRIQQVVRGDSAAYFCASSPSGATETQYFGPGTRLLVL.

The chain uses TRBV7-2 and TRBJ2-1; D remains unclear. The CDR3 is made up of 12 amino acids. The V gene lost 6 bases and the J gene lost 6 bases, with 9 bases spanning the gap. Germline V gene sequence: CDR1 SGHTA, CDR2 FQGNSA. The CDR3 nucleotides read TGTGCCAGCAGACCCGAACGCAATGAGCAGTTCTTC. This sequence encodes CASRPERNEQFF.

This rearrangement joins TRBV6-5 to TRBJ2-2; 11 bases line up with TRBD2. V lost 3 bases to trimming and J lost 5 bases; unmatched junction nucleotides: 5. This CDR3 has 16 residues. Germline V CDR1 and CDR2: MNHEY, SVGAGI. CDR3 in amino acids: CASSYPSGRQTGELFF. In nucleotides, the CDR3 is TGTGCCAGCAGTTATCCTAGCGGGAGGCAGACCGGGGAGCTGTTTTTT.

The chain carries TRBV9 and TRBJ1-3; 7 bases agree with TRBD1. This CDR3 contains 16 residues. The ends lost 3 bases at V and 0 bases at J; junction bases unmatched: 6. The V gene's germline CDR1 is SGDLS and CDR2 YYNGEE. This CDR3 is CASSETGTNSGNTIYF. In DNA form, the CDR3 reads TGTGCCAGCAGCGAGACAGGGACCAACTCTGGAAACACCATATATTTT.

This chain uses TRBV11-3 with TRBJ2-1; D is ambiguous. V lost 2 bases to trimming and J lost 5 bases, with 10 bases between them. The CDR3 totals 14 residues. Germline V CDR1 and CDR2: SGHNT, YENEEA. CDR3 sequence (DNA): TGTGCCAGCAGCTTAAGGTGGGTTGACAATGAGCAGTTCTTC. Translating gives CASSLRWVDNEQFF.

The V call is TRBV6-6, the J call TRBJ2-2; perhaps TRBD1 as D (6 bases). The CDR3 is 14 amino acids. From germline, CDR1 is MNHNY and CDR2 SVGAGI (reference sequence). Trimming removed 5 bases from V and 6 bases from J, with 13 bases in between. CDR3 nucleotides: TGTGCCAGCAGTACAGGGTATAGTGCCGGGGAGCTGTTTTTT. Translating it yields CASSTGYSAGELFF.

This chain links TRBV9 with TRBJ1-1, with D perhaps matching TRBD1 (5 bases). The CDR3 runs 16 residues. The V gene's germline CDR1 is SGDLS and CDR2 YYNGEE. The V end lost 3 bases, the J end lost 0 bases, and 15 bases lay between the germline ends. CDR3 in amino acids: CASSGAQGPMNTEAFF. The DNA for the CDR3 is TGTGCCAGCAGCGGCGCGCAGGGACCAATGAACACTGAAGCTTTCTTT.